This TCR beta chain was retrieved from a study of cytomegalovirus exposure and HLA in healthy donors. The primer mix had 60 Vbeta and 13 Jbeta primers. Some clones are missing from TCRdb's copy, which holds only in-frame ones; the method was immunoSEQ multiplex PCR. The sample holds around 130,000 clones, 84% seen once. Findings and limits, study-wide: Immune exposure was documented only through CMV serostatus. In most subjects, TCR beta sequences reportedly gave accurate predictions of HLA-A and HLA-B alleles.

Each donor was healthy, and each was a bone marrow donor. V was clipped by 2 bases and J by 5 bases, with 23 bases between them. This CDR3 spans 18 amino acids. Germline V lookup: CDR1 MNHEY, CDR2 SMNVEV (reference sequence). Comments on this clone: Its antigen is not identified.

Sequenced sample: PBMCs. V is TRBV27 and J is TRBJ2-3, with a tentative D call TRBD2 (7 bases). The origin of this receptor is a woman under 30 in good health and CMV-seropositive. CDR3 sequence reads: CASSLGLVGGGTIDTQYF. The CDR3 bases are TGTGCCAGCAGTTTAGGACTCGTGGGGGGGGGCACGATAGATACGCAGTATTTT.